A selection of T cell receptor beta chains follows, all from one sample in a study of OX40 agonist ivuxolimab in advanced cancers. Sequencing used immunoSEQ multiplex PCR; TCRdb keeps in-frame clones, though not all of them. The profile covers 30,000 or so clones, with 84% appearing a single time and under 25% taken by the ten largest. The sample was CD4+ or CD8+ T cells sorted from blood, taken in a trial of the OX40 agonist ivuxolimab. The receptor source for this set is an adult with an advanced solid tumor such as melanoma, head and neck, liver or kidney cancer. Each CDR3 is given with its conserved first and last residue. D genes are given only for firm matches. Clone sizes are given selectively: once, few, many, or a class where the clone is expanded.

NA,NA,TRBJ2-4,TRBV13,TGTGCCAGCAGCTTACAGGGAAACATTCAGTACTTC,CASSLQGNIQYF
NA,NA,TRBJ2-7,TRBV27,TGTGCCAGCAGTTTATCCCTGAGGGCAGGGAGGTTTTACGAGCAGTACTTC,CASSLSLRAGRFYEQYF
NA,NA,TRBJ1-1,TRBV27,TGTGCCAGCGGGTTCCTTATGAACACTGAAGCTTTCTTT,CASGFLMNTEAFF
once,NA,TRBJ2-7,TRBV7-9,TGTGCCAGCAGCCCCCTAGAGGAGCAGTACTTC,CASSPLEEQYF
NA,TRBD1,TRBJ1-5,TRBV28,TGTGCCAGCAGCCCGCGGACAGGGGGACAGCCCCAGCATTTT,CASSPRTGGQPQHF
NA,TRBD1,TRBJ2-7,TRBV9,TGTGCCAGCAGCGCCCGGGGACAGGGGTCCTACGAGCAGTACTTC,CASSARGQGSYEQYF
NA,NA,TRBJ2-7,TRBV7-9,TGTGCCAGCAGCTTTCCAAAGGCGGCCTGGACAGCGGACGAGCAGTACTTC,CASSFPKAAWTADEQYF
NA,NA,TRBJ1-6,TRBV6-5,TGTGCCAGCAGTTACTCGACAGCCTCACCCCTCCACTTT,CASSYSTASPLHF
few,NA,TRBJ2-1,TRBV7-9,TGTGCCAGCGTTAGGGATCCCCACAATGAGCAGTTCTTC,CASVRDPHNEQFF
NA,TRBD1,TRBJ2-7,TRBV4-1,TGCGCCAGCAGCCGGACCGGGACAGGGGGCAACGAGCAGTACTTC,CASSRTGTGGNEQYF
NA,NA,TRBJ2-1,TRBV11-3,TGTGCCAGCAGCTTAGACGGACCAGGCAATGAGCAGTTCTTC,CASSLDGPGNEQFF
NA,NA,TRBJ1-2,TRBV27,TGTGCCAGCAGTTTATTCCCCCCCGCGACTGGGAACTATGGCTACACCTTC,CASSLFPPATGNYGYTF
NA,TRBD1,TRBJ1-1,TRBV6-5,TGTGCCAGCAGTTACCGGACCGGACAGGGGTCTGAAGCTTTCTTT,CASSYRTGQGSEAFF
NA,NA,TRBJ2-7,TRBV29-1,TGCAGCGTCGGGACTTTCTACGAGCAGTACTTC,CSVGTFYEQYF
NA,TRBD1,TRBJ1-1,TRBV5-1,TGCGCCAGCAGCTACAGGGGGCTCGGGACTGAAGCTTTCTTT,CASSYRGLGTEAFF
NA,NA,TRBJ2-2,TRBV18,TGTGCCAGCTCACCACCGAGCAGATTGCCAGGCCCCACCGGGGAGCTGTTTTTT,CASSPPSRLPGPTGELFF
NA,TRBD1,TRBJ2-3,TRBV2,TGTGCCAGCAGAGCGACAGGGCTTCTCACAGATACGCAGTATTTT,CASRATGLLTDTQYF
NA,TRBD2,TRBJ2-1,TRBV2,TGTGCCAGCAGTGAGGGACTAGCGATTCTCAATGAGCAGTTCTTC,CASSEGLAILNEQFF
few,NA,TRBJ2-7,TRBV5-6,TGTGCCAGCAGCTTGGGCAACTCCTACGAGCAGTACTTC,CASSLGNSYEQYF
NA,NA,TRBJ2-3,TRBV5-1,TGCGCCAGCAGCTTGGGTCTTACTAGCACAGATACGCAGTATTTT,CASSLGLTSTDTQYF
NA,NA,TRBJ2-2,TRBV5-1,TGCGCCAGCCGCCCCCGCCCGGGACATCAAAGCACCGGGGAGCTGTTTTTT,CASRPRPGHQSTGELFF
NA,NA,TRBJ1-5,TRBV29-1,TGCAGCGTTCGGGATAGCAATCAGCCCCAGCATTTT,CSVRDSNQPQHF
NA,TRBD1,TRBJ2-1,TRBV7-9,TGTGCCAGCAGCGAAACTCGGGACAGGGGGAATGAGCAGTTCTTC,CASSETRDRGNEQFF
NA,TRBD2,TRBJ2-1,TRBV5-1,TGCGCCAGCAGAGGGACTAGCGGGAGTTATGAGCAGTTCTTC,CASRGTSGSYEQFF
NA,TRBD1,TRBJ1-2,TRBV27,TGTGCCAGCAGTGGAGGACAGGGGGCGGGTGGCTACACCTTC,CASSGGQGAGGYTF
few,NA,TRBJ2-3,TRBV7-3,TGTGCCAGCAGCTTAACGGGGGGCGCAGGTGATACGCAGTATTTT,CASSLTGGAGDTQYF
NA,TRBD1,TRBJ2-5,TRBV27,TGTGCCAGCAGGGACATGTGGGACAGCGAAGAGACCCAGTACTTC,CASRDMWDSEETQYF
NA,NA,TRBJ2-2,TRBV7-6,TGTGCCAGCAGCGTCTTTGGGGGGAACACCGGGGAGCTGTTTTTT,CASSVFGGNTGELFF
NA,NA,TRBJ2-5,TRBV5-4,TGTGCCAGCAGCTTCCGGTCCCTCCAAGAGACCCAGTACTTC,CASSFRSLQETQYF
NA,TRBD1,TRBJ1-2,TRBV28,TGTGCCAGCAGTCACCGGACAGGGGGCAATTATGGCTACACCTTC,CASSHRTGGNYGYTF
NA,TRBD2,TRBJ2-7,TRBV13,TGTGCCAGCAGCGTCCGGACTAGCCGGGAGGGCGAGCAGTACTTC,CASSVRTSREGEQYF
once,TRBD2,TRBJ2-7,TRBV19,TGTGCCAGTAGTATTGGACTAGCGGGAGGTATATACGAGCAGTACTTC,CASSIGLAGGIYEQYF
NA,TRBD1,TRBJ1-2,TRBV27,TGTGCCAGCAGTGAGGGGACAGGGGTAGGGGGCTACACCTTC,CASSEGTGVGGYTF
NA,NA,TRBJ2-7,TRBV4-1,TGCGCCAGCAGCCAACGGGGAGCCTCCTCCTACGAGCAGTACTTC,CASSQRGASSYEQYF
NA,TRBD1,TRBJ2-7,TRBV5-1,TGCGCCAGCAGCTTGGGGACAGGGGGCACATCCTACGAGCAGTACTTC,CASSLGTGGTSYEQYF
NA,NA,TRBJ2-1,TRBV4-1,TGCGCCAGCAGCCAAGGCGGGCCCTCCTACAATGAGCAGTTCTTC,CASSQGGPSYNEQFF
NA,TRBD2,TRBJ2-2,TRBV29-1,TGCAGCGTCCGGGAGGCCCATTACACCGGGGAGCTGTTTTTT,CSVREAHYTGELFF
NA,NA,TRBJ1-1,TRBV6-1,TGTGCCAGCAGAAGGGGCGCGAACACTGAAGCTTTCTTT,CASRRGANTEAFF
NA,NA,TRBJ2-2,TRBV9,TGTGCCAGCAGCGTAGAAGGAGACTTCTTCAACACCGGGGAGCTGTTTTTT,CASSVEGDFFNTGELFF
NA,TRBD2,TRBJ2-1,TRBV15,TGTGCCACCTCGGGGAGCGGGGTGTACAATGAGCAGTTCTTC,CATSGSGVYNEQFF
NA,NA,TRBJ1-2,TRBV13,TGTGCCAGCAGCTTTGGCAGGTTCTATGGCTACACCTTC,CASSFGRFYGYTF
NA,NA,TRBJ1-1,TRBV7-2,TGTGCCAGCAGCTTAACCCGGGGGAACACTGAAGCTTTCTTT,CASSLTRGNTEAFF
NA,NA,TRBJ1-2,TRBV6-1,TGTGCCAGCATCCGGGACACGGGATTCTATGGCTACACCTTC,CASIRDTGFYGYTF
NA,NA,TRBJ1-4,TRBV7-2,TGTGCCAGCAGCTTAGTAGGGGTAGCTAATGAAAAACTGTTTTTT,CASSLVGVANEKLFF
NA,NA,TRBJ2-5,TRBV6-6,TGTGCCAGCAGTTACTCAGCCCGATCGGAGACCCAGTACTTC,CASSYSARSETQYF
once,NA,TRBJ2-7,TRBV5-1,TGCGCCAGCAGCCCGCGGTTTACAGGCCTCTACGAGCAGTACTTC,CASSPRFTGLYEQYF
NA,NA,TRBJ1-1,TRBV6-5,TGTGCCAGCAGCGACGGATCGGGGGTCGCTGAAGCTTTCTTT,CASSDGSGVAEAFF
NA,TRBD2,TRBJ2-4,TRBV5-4,TGTGCCAGCAGCCGAGCGGGGGTCGTAGCCAAAAACATTCAGTACTTC,CASSRAGVVAKNIQYF
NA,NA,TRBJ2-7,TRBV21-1,TGTGCCAGCAGCCCCCAGGGTTTAAGACAGCCCTCCTACGAGCAGTACTTC,CASSPQGLRQPSYEQYF
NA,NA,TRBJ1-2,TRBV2,TGTGCCAGCAGTGAAGCTTGGGCCCCCGGGGGCTACACCTTC,CASSEAWAPGGYTF
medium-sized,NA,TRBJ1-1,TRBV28,TGTGCCAGCAGTTCAACGCCCATAGACACAGGGAGGGGCCTCACTGAAGCTTTCTTT,CASSSTPIDTGRGLTEAFF
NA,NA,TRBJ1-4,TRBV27,TGTGCCAGCAGTTTAAGGGGACGCGCAACTAATGAAAAACTGTTTTTT,CASSLRGRATNEKLFF